This TCR beta chain derives from a study of blood T cell repertoires in COVID-19. The overall study: Material from acute and convalescent COVID-19 was sourced from the United States, Italy and Spain.

The protocol was immunoSEQ multiplex PCR, while the TCRdb copy is restricted to in-frame clones and leaves out a portion. The sample lists nearly 350,000 clones, roughly 84% occurring once. Each recovered donor of Cohort 3 presented with two negative PCRs, clearance, or symptom resolution. The length of the CDR3 is 15 residues. The V gene's germline CDR1 is SGHRS and CDR2 YFSETQ. V lost 6 bases, J lost 4 bases, and 11 bases stayed unmatched. Sample: PBMCs or T cells enriched from blood (not recorded which). The receptor comes from a woman in her thirties who had recovered from COVID-19. V usage is TRBV5-1 and J usage is TRBJ2-5; TRBD2 matches at 8 bases. The CDR3 sequence: CASTLAGALGETQYF. The CDR3 DNA follows: TGCGCCAGCACGCTAGCGGGTGCCCTTGGAGAGACCCAGTACTTC.